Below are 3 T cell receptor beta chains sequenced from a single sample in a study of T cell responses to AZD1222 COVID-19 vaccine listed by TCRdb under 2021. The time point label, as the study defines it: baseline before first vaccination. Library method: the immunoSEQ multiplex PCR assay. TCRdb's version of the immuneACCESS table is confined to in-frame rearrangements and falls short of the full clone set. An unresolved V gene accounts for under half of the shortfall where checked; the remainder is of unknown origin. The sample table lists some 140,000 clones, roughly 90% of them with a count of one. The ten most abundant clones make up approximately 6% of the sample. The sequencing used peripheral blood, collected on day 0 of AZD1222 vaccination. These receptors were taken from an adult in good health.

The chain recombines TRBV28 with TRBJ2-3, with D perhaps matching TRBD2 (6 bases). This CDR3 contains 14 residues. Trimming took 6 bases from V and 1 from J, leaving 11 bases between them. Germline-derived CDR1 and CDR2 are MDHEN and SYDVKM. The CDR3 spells CASSTRRGTDTQYF. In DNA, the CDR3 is TGTGCCAGCAGCACCAGGAGGGGCACAGATACGCAGTATTTT. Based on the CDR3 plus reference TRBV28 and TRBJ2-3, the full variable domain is DVKVTQSSRYLVKRTGEKVFLECVQDMDHENMFWYRQDPGLGLRLIYFSYDVKMKEKGDIPEGYSVSREKKERFSLILESASTNQTSMYLCASSTRRGTDTQYFGPGTRLTVL.

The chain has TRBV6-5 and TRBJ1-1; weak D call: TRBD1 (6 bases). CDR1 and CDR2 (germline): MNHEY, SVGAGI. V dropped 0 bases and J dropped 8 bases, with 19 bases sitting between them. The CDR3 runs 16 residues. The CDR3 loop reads CASSYSGGAGAAEAFF. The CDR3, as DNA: TGTGCCAGCAGTTACTCGGGGGGCGCCGGTGCCGCAGAAGCTTTCTTT.

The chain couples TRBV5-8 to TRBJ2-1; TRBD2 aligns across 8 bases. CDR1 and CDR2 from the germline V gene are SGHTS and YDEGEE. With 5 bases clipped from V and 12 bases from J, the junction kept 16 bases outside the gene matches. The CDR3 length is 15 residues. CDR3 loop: CASSSGLVGALGQFF. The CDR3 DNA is TGTGCCAGCAGTTCGGGACTAGTGGGGGCGCTTGGGCAGTTCTTC. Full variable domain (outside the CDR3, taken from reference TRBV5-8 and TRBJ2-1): EAGVTQSPTHLIKTRGQQATLRCSPISGHTSVYWYQQALGLGLQFLLWYDEGEERNRGNFPPRFSGRQFPNYSSELNVNALELEDSALYLCASSSGLVGALGQFFGPGTRLTVL.